The clone carrying this T cell receptor (beta chain) was seen ten or more times. The target antigen is unknown. CDR1 is SGHVS, CDR2 FQNEAQ, per germline. V was trimmed by 0 bases and J by 3 bases, leaving 16 bases between them. CDR3 length: 17 amino acids. This sample is part of a study of T cell repertoires in cytomegalovirus infection. Overall study: In public TCR beta signatures, there were indications of both CMV infection and matching HLA type.

In TCRdb, the reads were re-called with MiXCR into one record per CDR3 protein. The profile covers 95,000 to 150,000 distinct CDR3 sequences, with approximately 30% appearing a single time and 58% taken by the ten largest. This chain uses TRBV7-8 with TRBJ2-3, with D perhaps matching TRBD1 (6 bases). The sequence came from a human donor in good health (CMV status not recorded). Some clones in this sample may be carry-over from other donors' samples. The sequenced sample was CD8+ T cells from cultured PBMCs, obtained from culture after CMV antigen stimulation. In nucleotides, the CDR3 is TGTGCCAGCAGCTTAGCAGGTTCAGGGGATGAAACAGATACGCAGTATTTT. Translation gives CASSLAGSGDETDTQYF.